This TCR beta chain was sequenced for a study of molecular identifiers for immune sequencing clone quantification. This CDR3 region has 12 residues. Germline-derived CDR1 and CDR2 are SEHNR and FQNEAQ (reference sequence). V dropped 5 bases and J dropped 8; count of bases not matched to a gene: 5. About this clonotype: A much larger clonotype is one base distant, so this may be a read error.

MiXCR was run by TCRdb on the PCR reads, yielding one entry per CDR3 protein. Of around 65,000 distinct CDR3 sequences in the sample, roughly 17% were seen once. Sequencing input: naive CD8+ T cells from blood, with Jurkat cell RNA spiked in. The sample's subset: FACS-sorted CD8+CD4-CCR7+CD45RA+ naive T cells. This rearrangement joins TRBV7-9 to TRBJ1-1, with 7 bases that match TRBD1. The sequence was obtained from a human donor in good health. Some libraries in this study had Jurkat cell RNA spiked in. As DNA, the CDR3 is TGTGCCAGCAGCCTTGAACAGGGGGAAGCTTTCTTT. It encodes CASSLEQGEAFF.